Detailed here is one T cell receptor (beta chain). Its specificity is unknown. PCR amplification relied on 60 Vbeta primers (plus 13 Jbeta primers). How the authors handled the data: Later work found approximately 80 million unique TCR beta chains, with some 11 million shared. The table came from immunoSEQ multiplex PCR; TCRdb's copy has only in-frame clones and leaves some out. The DNA gave D and trimming, while V, J and clone size come from that table. The sample has more than 150,000 clones; 70% to 85% are singletons. There were likely unrecorded immune exposures, though donors were nominally healthy when sampled. The germline CDR1 and CDR2 sequences are SGDLS and YYNGEE. Trimming pared 4 bases from V and 0 bases from J, leaving 11 bases between. This CDR3 is built from 15 residues. This entry belongs to a study of cytomegalovirus exposure and HLA in healthy donors. Study results and limitations: Data from an earlier analysis indicated that most TCR beta V segments were productive either about 87% or about 30% of the time. When analyzed later, a missense DCLRE1C variant was found to be linked to TCR beta V- and J-gene trimming.

The sequence derives from a male donor in good health and CMV-seronegative. The chain is built from TRBV9 and TRBJ2-1; tentatively, D is TRBD2 (6 bases). Sample: PBMCs. CDR3 protein: CASSTGGASYNEQFF. CDR3 sequence (DNA): TGTGCCAGCAGCACCGGGGGAGCCTCCTACAATGAGCAGTTCTTC.